This T cell receptor (beta chain) came from a study of T-cell memory formation after mild COVID-19. Notes on the study in general: Memory sampled before infection contained some responding clones, suggesting cross-reactive memory joined. For contracting clones, CD4+ ones sat mainly in CM and EM, CD8+ in EMRA.

CDR1 and CDR2 (germline): GTSNPN, SVGIG (reference sequence). This CDR3 region has 15 residues. After removal of 6 bases from V and 2 bases from J, the junction contained 12 bases not matched to a gene. TCRdb fed the 5' RACE reads into MiXCR, producing one record per CDR3 protein. The table has roughly 480,000 distinct CDR3 sequences, roughly 25% seen once. The table lists this clonotype with a few counts. Its antigen is unknown. The TCR was taken from an adult woman who had mild COVID-19 (a few samples of this study predate the infection). Cell type and time point are not known. The sequenced sample consisted of PBMCs or a T cell subset sorted from them (not recorded which). The chain is built from TRBV30 and TRBJ2-7, with 8 nucleotides matching TRBD2. The CDR3 coding sequence is TGTGCCTGCACCCGTGGTAGCGGGGAGACCTACGAGCAGTACTTC. It specifies CACTRGSGETYEQYF.